This T cell receptor (beta chain) was documented in a study of shared clonotypes between healthy human individuals. General study points: What rarefaction showed was incomplete sorted-subset sequencing despite large depth.

Replicate PCRs for sorted subsets used roughly 200 ng DNA; this equaled 25,000 to 35,000 T cell genomes. In the original processing: Owing to the provision of junction-only sequences devoid of quality scores by immunoSEQ, filtering differed. Produced via immunoSEQ multiplex PCR; TCRdb's table is partial and in-frame only. From that table come the V and J calls and clone size; the DNA was used to work out D and trimming. There are about 2.4 million clones in the sample; around 94% occur only once, and over 0.12% lies in the top ten. Germline CDR1 and CDR2: ENHRY and SYGVKD. This CDR3 contains 13 residues. Trimming shortened V by 0 bases and J by 5 bases, and 7 bases separated the two germline ends. Notes on this clone: Its antigen is not known. The sample holds other DNA sequences that translate to the same CDR3.

The source is a man aged 18 to 30 in good health. This rearrangement joins TRBV10-3 to TRBJ2-5; D may be TRBD1 or TRBD2 (6 bases each). The source material was naive CD4+ T cells sorted from blood. Noted subset: CD45RA+ positively selected. In nucleotides, the CDR3 is TGTGCCATCAGTGAGTCGGGGGGCGAGACCCAGTACTTC. Translating gives CAISESGGETQYF.